This T cell receptor beta chain was captured by sequencing in a study of CD4 and CD8 cells across lung adenocarcinoma regions. Trimming cost V 2 bases and J 5 bases; bases outside gene matches: 7. Germline V CDR1 and CDR2: LGHNA, YNFKEQ. CDR3 length equals 17 residues. The patients had localized lung adenocarcinoma, a non-small cell subtype. TCRdb analysed the PCR reads with MiXCR anew, one entry per CDR3 protein. Here the sample spans some 7,700 distinct CDR3 sequences, around 46% being singletons. This clonotype was counted only a few times. The V gene is TRBV4-2, the J gene TRBJ2-5; TRBD2 matches 14 bases. This TCR was sampled from a male donor with lung adenocarcinoma. The CD4 and CD8 labels of this study may be unreliable. Sequenced input: CD4+ T cells from the margin of a lung tumor. The CDR3 protein is CASSQRGLAGDYETQYF. The DNA for the CDR3 is TGTGCCAGCAGCCAAAGGGGACTAGCGGGGGATTACGAGACCCAGTACTTC.